The clone carrying this T cell receptor beta chain was seen many times. The antigen is unknown. The CDR3 extends over 14 amino acids. CDR1 and CDR2 from the germline V gene are SGHAT and FQNNGV. V was pared by 5 bases and J by 3 bases, with 4 bases of the junction left unmatched. Whole-study findings and limits: Greatest tumor Treg TCR overlap was with tumor naive CD4+ cells. The larger cohort examined one V-J beta rearrangement, not whole repertoires. Tumor memory CD4+ T cell TCR gene usage clustered with blood and lymph node memory CD4+ cells and lymph node naive CD4+ cells.

Treg sorting used a CD4+CD25+CD127-/low gate. Constant-region reverse primers amplified full-length variable regions, followed by semi-nested Nested Universal Primer A PCR. TCRdb re-called the 5' RACE reads through MiXCR, storing one row per CDR3 protein. The sample carries around 34,000 distinct CDR3 sequences, 27% recorded once. The receptor comes from a female donor with breast cancer. The sample taken for sequencing was tumor-infiltrating Tregs sorted from the breast tumor. V is TRBV11-2 and J is TRBJ2-3, with 8 nucleotides matching TRBD1. This CDR3 is CASSPRTGTDTQYF. CDR3 DNA sequence: TGTGCCAGCAGCCCGCGGACAGGGACAGATACGCAGTATTTT.